This record looks at one T cell receptor (beta chain) sequence and its context. Its binding antigen is unknown. Base qualities were left out, and no much larger clone turns up one base away. This sample was included in a study of CD8 T cells in ankylosing spondylitis (dated 2017 in TCRdb). About the investigation overall: The study set out to find disease-linked TCR variants by profiling T cell receptor beta repertoires in ankylosing spondylitis patients and healthy donors. The full study cohort comprised about 23 ankylosing spondylitis patients and 85 to 120 healthy donors. Peripheral blood was sampled, and synovial fluid was additionally collected from ankylosing spondylitis patients. What the research found in general, with its limitations: A CD8+ phenotype was shown by the disease-linked clones, which were found at relatively low frequencies in peripheral blood. The disease-linked clones were reported as significantly enriched in matched synovial fluid samples from ankylosing spondylitis patients. Some motif variants were previously reported in synovial fluid and blood of reactive arthritis patients, suggesting common disease-initiation mechanisms. Blood from ankylosing spondylitis patients appeared to be characterized by a TCR beta motif made up of under 10 highly homologous amino acid variants.

For sequencing, an Illumina HiSeq 2500 was employed. TCR beta libraries were prepared by quantitative 5'-RACE with molecular barcodes. In the source study's methods: A new computational method based on a probabilistic model of VDJ rearrangement was used to identify disease-linked TCR variants. The public reads were reprocessed in TCRdb via fastp at Q25 and MiXCR, keeping in-frame beta chains. Each entry is one CDR3 protein sequence, shown with its most common DNA and genes. TCRdb's processing, not the authors', yielded these V and J calls. In this sample the table shows around 180,000 distinct CDR3 sequences, 13% of which occur a single time. Approximately 10% of the sample is in the top ten clones. The V and J ends are trimmed by 5 bases and 1 base, leaving 8 bases between them. From its cysteine to its phenylalanine, the CDR3 spans 13 amino acids. Just the 39-base CDR3 DNA is kept, in frame starting at base 1. The germline V gene (reference sequence) specifies LNHDA as CDR1 and SQIVND as CDR2.

The chain is assembled from TRBV19 and TRBJ1-1; tentative D gene TRBD1, with 5 bases matching. The sample consisted of blood, either unsorted or a sorted T cell fraction (not recorded which). This receptor was taken from a female donor with ankylosing spondylitis or in good health (not recorded which). The CDR3 protein sequence reads: CASSGTANTEAFF. Here is the DNA: TGTGCCAGTAGTGGGACGGCGAACACTGAAGCTTTCTTT. Reference TRBV19 and TRBJ1-1 genes cover what lies past the CDR3, so the full variable domain is DGGITQSPKYLFRKEGQNVTLSCEQNLNHDAMYWYRQDPGQGLRLIYYSQIVNDFQKGDIAEGYSVSREKKESFPLTVTSAQKNPTAFYLCASSGTANTEAFFGQGTRLTVV.